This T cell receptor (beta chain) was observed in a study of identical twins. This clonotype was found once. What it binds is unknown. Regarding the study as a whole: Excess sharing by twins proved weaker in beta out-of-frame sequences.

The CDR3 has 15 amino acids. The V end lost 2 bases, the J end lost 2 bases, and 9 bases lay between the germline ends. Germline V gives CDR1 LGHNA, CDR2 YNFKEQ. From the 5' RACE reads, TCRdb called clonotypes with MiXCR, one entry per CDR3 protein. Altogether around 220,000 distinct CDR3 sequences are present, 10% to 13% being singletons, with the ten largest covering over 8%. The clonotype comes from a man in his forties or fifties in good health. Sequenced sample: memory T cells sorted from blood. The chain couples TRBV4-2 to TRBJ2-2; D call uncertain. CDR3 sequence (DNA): TGTGCCAGCAGCCAAAAGCCCCATAACACCGGGGAGCTGTTTTTT. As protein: CASSQKPHNTGELFF.